This T cell receptor (beta chain) stems from a study of memory CD4+ T cells and cytomegalovirus serostatus. The sort gate was single viable CD3+CD4+CD8-CD45RO+ cells for memory CD4+ T cells. As for this clone: The target antigen is unknown.

The repertoire was sequenced with immunoSEQ multiplex PCR; TCRdb's copy has only in-frame clones and lacks some. The repertoire has some 80,000 clones, over 80% of them found once; the top ten carry around 0.78%. Study outcomes and limitations: Each of around 69 CMV-associated TCRbeta sequences occurred in one to five individuals.

Per the germline V gene, CDR1 is SGHDT and CDR2 is YYEEEE. V lost 4 bases, J lost 6 bases, and 0 bases stayed unmatched. This CDR3 contains 11 residues. This chain connects TRBV5-6 to TRBJ1-1; TRBD1 agrees at 7 bases. The TCR sequence derives from an adult in good health and CMV-seronegative. Sequencing was done on a sample of memory CD4+ T cells from blood. CDR3 nucleotide sequence: TGTGCCAGCAGCAGGGGGCCTGAAGCTTTCTTT. It is translated as CASSRGPEAFF.